This T cell receptor beta chain appears in the sequencing data of a study of blood T cell repertoires in COVID-19. The overall study: Some COVID-19 samples were acute and others convalescent; all came from the United States, Italy and Spain. From T cells, B-cell-depleted T cells, or PBMCs came the material, which was cDNA or gDNA.

The germline V gene encodes CDR1 MDHEN and CDR2 SYDVKM. After removal of 3 bases from V and 3 bases from J, the junction contained 4 bases not matched to a gene. The CDR3 is 14 amino acids. In its sample, this clone was seen once. In the authors' methods: Amplification of reference gene primers provided the estimated nucleated cell counts. Sequenced by immunoSEQ multiplex PCR; TCRdb stores in-frame clones only, minus some. V, J and clone size are those of that table, while D and trimming were read from the DNA. Of hundreds of thousands of clones in the sample, about 91% were seen once. The sequence was collected from a woman in her thirties who had recovered from COVID-19. The sequencing sample was made of peripheral blood. This sequence joins TRBV28 and TRBJ2-7, with 8 bases aligning to TRBD1. DNA for the CDR3: TGTGCCAGCAGTTTCCGGACAGGGCTCTACGAGCAGTACTTC. This sequence encodes CASSFRTGLYEQYF.